This TCR beta chain originates from a study of patients and donors after allogeneic stem cell transplantation (TCRdb year 2020). The library was made by RT-PCR. Sequencing took place on a NextSeq 550. The public reads were reprocessed in TCRdb via fastp at Q25 and MiXCR, keeping in-frame beta chains. Rows with a matching CDR3 protein are joined into one entry that keeps the most common DNA and genes. This sample lists more than 850,000 distinct CDR3 sequences; approximately 19% were detected once. The top ten clonotypes cover 6% of the sample. Trimming takes 3 bases off V and 5 bases off J; junction bases not matched to a gene: 9. The CDR3, from cysteine to phenylalanine, totals 18 residues. The entry retains the CDR3 DNA only, 54 bases that are in frame from base 1. Sequences LGHNA (CDR1) and YSLEER (CDR2) are obtained from the germline V gene. This clonotype was counted a few times. What antigen it recognizes has not been identified. No quality values exist for individual bases; no much larger clone is one base distant.

This receptor was identified in a human donor who was either an allogeneic HSCT recipient or a stem cell or donor lymphocyte infusion donor (not recorded which). It is not recorded whose cells these are; they may come from a transplant donor. Specimen: blood, either unsorted or a sorted T cell fraction (not recorded which). Recombination linked TRBV4-3 to TRBJ2-3, with 15 junctional bases fitting TRBD2. The CDR3 reads as follows: CASSQGLAGGRVGDTQYF. The sequenced DNA is TGCGCCAGCAGCCAGGGACTAGCGGGGGGCAGGGTTGGAGATACGCAGTATTTT.